This T cell receptor beta chain was obtained from a study of cytomegalovirus exposure and HLA in healthy donors. Study-level background: Earlier, roughly 120 million unique TCR beta sequences were recovered from about 200 million T cells by an analysis.

Study-wide results and limits: According to reports, the classifier identified cytomegalovirus status with high specificity and sensitivity. Excluded were some V segments that proved indistinguishable, including TRBV6-2 and TRBV6-3.

CDR1 is LGHNA, CDR2 YSLEER, per germline. With V trimmed by 4 bases and J by 8 bases, 8 bases remained unmatched. This CDR3 has 14 amino acids. Concerning this clone: Its target is not known.

The primer mix had 60 Vbeta and 13 Jbeta primers. Generated by immunoSEQ multiplex PCR, the TCRdb table keeps only in-frame clones and is missing some. The table records about 110,000 clones, roughly 86% of them present only once. V usage is TRBV4-3 and J usage is TRBJ2-1, with 7 positions matching TRBD1. This clonotype was sampled from a man in his forties in good health and CMV-seronegative. Sequencing used PBMCs. CDR3 region: CASSPWTGGDEQFF. For the CDR3, the DNA is TGCGCCAGCAGCCCCTGGACAGGTGGCGATGAGCAGTTCTTC.